The 29 T cell receptor beta chains in this list originate from one sample, sequenced in a study of T cell responses to AZD1222 COVID-19 vaccine (dated by TCRdb to about 2021). Explained via the paper, the time point label denotes: baseline before first vaccination. The library came from the immunoSEQ multiplex PCR assay. As stored in TCRdb, this immuneACCESS dataset retains in-frame rearrangements with V and J assigned. A fraction of the clones does not appear; measured against another copy, unresolved V genes explain less than half of the discrepancy, and the remainder lacks a known reason. The sample has 130,000 or so clones on record, 93% of them singletons. Roughly 5.6% of the sample rests with the top ten. The sequencing here drew on peripheral blood, taken on day 0 of AZD1222 vaccination. All receptors come from an adult in good health.

V and J are TRBV15 and TRBJ1-2; 8 bases are shared with TRBD1. Trimming removed 1 base from V and 1 base from J; junction bases left unmatched: 8. The germline CDR1 and CDR2 sequences are LNHNV and YYDKDF (reference sequence). CDR3 length equals 17 residues. The CDR3 bases are TGTGCCACCAGCAGAGTCCCAGGGGGCGGCGGTAACTATGGCTACACCTTC. As protein: CATSRVPGGGGNYGYTF.

The chain uses TRBV18 and TRBJ2-3; 7 nucleotides line up with TRBD1. Germline CDR1 and CDR2: KGHSH and LQKENI. The J segment lost 5 bases and the V segment lost 0 bases, leaving 8 bases of the junction unmatched. CDR3 size: 16 residues. CDR3 in amino acids: CASSPPSPGGKDTQYF. The CDR3 nucleotides are TGTGCCAGCTCACCACCTTCGCCAGGGGGTAAAGATACGCAGTATTTT.

The V gene is TRBV29-1, the J gene TRBJ1-6, with 9 bases aligning to TRBD1. This CDR3 has 13 amino acids. Germline V gene sequence: CDR1 SQVTM, CDR2 ANQGSEA. Trimming took 5 bases from V and 5 from J; bases not matched to a gene: 1. CDR3 nucleotide sequence: TGCAGCGTTAGACAGGGGGATAATTCACCCCTCCACTTT. It yields the protein CSVRQGDNSPLHF. Full variable domain (missing parts from reference TRBV29-1 and TRBJ1-6): SAVISQKPSRDICQRGTSLTIQCQVDSQVTMMFWYRQQPGQSLTLIATANQGSEATYESGFVIDKFPISRPNLTFSTLTVSNMSPEDSSIYLCSVRQGDNSPLHFGNGTRLTVT.

This chain joins TRBV11-2 and TRBJ2-3; unclear D gene. This CDR3 is 17 amino acids long. The germline V gene has CDR1 SGHAT and CDR2 FQNNGV. Trimming removed 7 bases from V and 3 bases from J, with 23 bases in between. In DNA form, the CDR3 reads TGTGCCAGCACCCCAGAGCTAAACGAGGATGGGACAGATACGCAGTATTTT. It encodes CASTPELNEDGTDTQYF. Filled out from reference TRBV11-2 and TRBJ2-3, the complete variable domain reads EAGVAQSPRYKIIEKRQSVAFWCNPISGHATLYWYQQILGQGPKLLIQFQNNGVVDDSQLPKDRFSAERLKGVDSTLKIQPAKLEDSAVYLCASTPELNEDGTDTQYFGPGTRLTVL.

The chain combines TRBV7-9 with TRBJ1-2; perhaps TRBD1 as D (5 bases). This CDR3 region has 13 residues. The V and J ends lost 5 bases and 0 bases respectively, with 7 bases between them. Germline V gene data show CDR1 as SEHNR and CDR2 as FQNEAQ (reference sequence). The CDR3 loop is CASSRQPNYGYTF. For the CDR3, the DNA is TGTGCCAGCAGCCGACAGCCTAACTATGGCTACACCTTC.

The chain employs TRBV7-3 and TRBJ2-1, with TRBD2 identical over 8 bases. The CDR3 covers 15 residues. Germline loops: CDR1 SGHTA, CDR2 FQGTGA. V lost 2 bases, J lost 2 bases, and 2 bases stayed unmatched. The CDR3 protein is CASSLFGGAYNEQFF. The CDR3 DNA is TGTGCCAGCAGCTTATTCGGGGGGGCCTACAATGAGCAGTTCTTC.

V gene TRBV25-1 combines with J gene TRBJ1-4; D gene unclear. CDR1 is MGHDK and CDR2 is SYGVNS in the germline V gene. V lost 7 bases to trimming and J lost 8 bases, with 17 bases between them. The CDR3 totals 14 residues. CDR3 coding DNA: TGTGCCAGCACCCCAAAGGAGGTTCCCGAAAAACTGTTTTTT. Its protein is CASTPKEVPEKLFF.

The rearrangement joins TRBV4-1 to TRBJ1-1; D is ambiguous. The germline V gene encodes CDR1 MGHRA and CDR2 YSYEKL. This CDR3 region has 15 residues. Trimming removed 0 bases from V and 2 bases from J, with 10 bases in between. For the CDR3, the DNA is TGCGCCAGCAGCCAAGAAGCGGGTTTAAACACTGAAGCTTTCTTT. It yields the protein CASSQEAGLNTEAFF.

This clone came up once. The gene calls are TRBV6-6 and TRBJ1-6, with 8 bases fitting TRBD1. The CDR3 has 16 residues. V was pared by 2 bases and J by 10 bases, with 10 bases of the junction left unmatched. The germline CDR1 and CDR2 sequences are MNHNY and SVGAGI (reference sequence). CDR3 loop: CASSYPGQGPRSPLHF. The CDR3, as DNA: TGTGCCAGCAGTTACCCTGGACAGGGCCCTCGATCACCCCTCCACTTT.

This chain links TRBV9 with TRBJ2-3; possible D gene TRBD1, 6 bases. V gave up 0 bases and J gave up 4 bases, with 12 bases separating them. Germline CDR1 reads SGDLS; CDR2 reads YYNGEE. The length of the CDR3 is 15 residues. The CDR3 DNA sequence: TGTGCCAGCAGCGTAGCCCGGCAGGGGTCAGATACGCAGTATTTT. This translates into CASSVARQGSDTQYF.

The V and J genes are TRBV11-2 and TRBJ1-1; TRBD1 matches 8 bases. J gave up 3 bases and V 5 bases, and 8 bases lay outside the gene matches. Germline values: CDR1 SGHAT, CDR2 FQNNGV. The CDR3 extends over 15 amino acids. For the CDR3, the DNA is TGTGCCAGCAGCGCGTACAGGGGGTGGGACACTGAAGCTTTCTTT. Translating it yields CASSAYRGWDTEAFF.

The CDR3 bases are TGTGCCAGTAGTATAGTGGGACAGAGCAATCAGCCCCAGCATTTT. This translates into CASSIVGQSNQPQHF. The V and J genes are TRBV19 and TRBJ1-5, with 7 bases lining up with TRBD1. V lost 1 base to trimming and J lost 1 base; unmatched junction nucleotides: 1. The CDR3 spans 15 residues. The V gene's germline CDR1 is LNHDA and CDR2 SQIVND (reference sequence).

The chain recombines TRBV5-1 with TRBJ2-2; 8 bases agree with TRBD2. The CDR3 consists of 19 residues. The germline gives CDR1 SGHRS, CDR2 YFSETQ. Losses at the gene ends were 3 bases for V and 3 bases for J; bases not matched to a gene: 16. The CDR3 DNA sequence: TGCGCCAGCAGCTCCCCCGCCTGGGGGGGACTAGTGGACACCGGGGAGCTGTTTTTT. Translated, it gives CASSSPAWGGLVDTGELFF. Complete variable domain (other parts from reference TRBV5-1 and TRBJ2-2): KAGVTQTPRYLIKTRGQQVTLSCSPISGHRSVSWYQQTPGQGLQFLFEYFSETQRNKGNFPGRFSGRQFSNSRSEMNVSTLELGDSALYLCASSSPAWGGLVDTGELFFGEGSRLTVL.

The V and J genes are TRBV5-4 and TRBJ1-2; TRBD1 is a possible D gene (5 bases). Looked up from germline, CDR1 is SGHNT and CDR2 is YYREEE (reference sequence). The CDR3 is made up of 15 amino acids. V was clipped by 4 bases and J by 0 bases, with 13 bases between them. CDR3 in amino acids: CASSPWQGANYGYTF. CDR3 nucleotides: TGTGCCAGCAGCCCATGGCAGGGTGCTAACTATGGCTACACCTTC. Combining the CDR3 with reference TRBV5-4 and TRBJ1-2 gives the whole variable domain ETGVTQSPTHLIKTRGQQVTLRCSSQSGHNTVSWYQQALGQGPQFIFQYYREEENGRGNFPPRFSGLQFPNYSSELNVNALELDDSALYLCASSPWQGANYGYTFGSGTRLTVV.

The V and J genes are TRBV11-2 and TRBJ2-1; TRBD1 matches at 8 bases. Germline V gene sequence: CDR1 SGHAT, CDR2 FQNNGV. V was pared by 3 bases and J by 8 bases, with 12 bases of the junction left unmatched. This CDR3 has 16 residues. The chain's CDR3 is CASSFRGRASWDEQFF. CDR3 bases: TGTGCCAGCAGCTTCAGGGGGCGGGCCTCCTGGGATGAGCAGTTCTTC.

This rearrangement joins TRBV7-9 to TRBJ1-1; D gene unclear. The CDR3 contains 14 residues. The germline V and J ends were trimmed by 5 bases and 1 base, with 11 bases remaining between them. Germline CDR1 SEHNR, CDR2 FQNEAQ (reference sequence). The CDR3 reads CASSGFVGNTEAFF. In DNA, the CDR3 is TGTGCCAGCAGCGGGTTTGTAGGGAACACTGAAGCTTTCTTT. The variable domain in full, completed from reference TRBV7-9 and TRBJ1-1, reads DTGVSQNPRHKITKRGQNVTFRCDPISEHNRLYWYRQTLGQGPEFLTYFQNEAQLEKSRLLSDRFSAERPKGSFSTLEIQRTEQGDSAMYLCASSGFVGNTEAFFGQGTRLTVV.

This chain uses TRBV12-5 with TRBJ1-6, with D perhaps TRBD1 (5 bases). The CDR3 length is 16 residues. The germline V gene has CDR1 LGHNT and CDR2 FRNRAP. V lost 5 bases and J 4 bases, leaving 15 bases between the germline ends. For the CDR3, the DNA is TGTGCTAGTGGTGGCGGGTTAGGGGCGTATAATTCACCCCTCCACTTT. This codes for CASGGGLGAYNSPLHF.

The chain uses TRBV6-5 and TRBJ1-2; D gene unclear. This CDR3 is 13 amino acids long. Germline loops: CDR1 MNHEY, CDR2 SVGAGI. The V gene lost 6 bases and the J gene lost 2 bases, with 10 bases spanning the gap. CDR3 in DNA: TGTGCCAGCAGCCCCCTCCAAAACTATGGCTACACCTTC. Protein: CASSPLQNYGYTF.

This chain links TRBV19 with TRBJ2-1; D perhaps matches TRBD1 (6 bases). The CDR3 covers 13 residues. Trimming stripped 5 bases from V and 12 bases from J, with 17 bases between. Germline V gene data show CDR1 as LNHDA and CDR2 as SQIVND (reference sequence). The CDR3 here is CASSATPDSRQFF. In DNA form, the CDR3 reads TGTGCCAGTAGTGCAACTCCGGACAGTCGGCAGTTCTTC.

CDR3 in amino acids: CASKRWPENTEAFF. The CDR3 bases are TGTGCCAGCAAAAGGTGGCCAGAGAACACTGAAGCTTTCTTT. The V gene is TRBV7-8, the J gene TRBJ1-1, with no clear D. The CDR3 spans 14 residues. CDR1 is SGHVS and CDR2 is FQNEAQ in the germline V gene. Trimming shortened V by 7 bases and J by 1 base, and 13 bases separated the two germline ends.

The chain links TRBV5-5 to TRBJ1-2, with D uncertain. This CDR3 region has 14 residues. The germline CDR1 and CDR2 sequences are SGHKS and YYEKEE (reference sequence). The ends were cut back, 0 bases at V and 4 bases at J, with 10 bases in the middle. CDR3 sequence (DNA): TGTGCCAGCAGCTTGGGAGGACTCGTCTATGGCTACACCTTC. It codes for CASSLGGLVYGYTF.

The chain joins TRBV28 to TRBJ2-7, with 9 bases that match TRBD1. The germline V gene encodes CDR1 MDHEN and CDR2 SYDVKM. The CDR3 has 15 amino acids. V lost 6 bases, J lost 4 bases, and 10 bases stayed unmatched. The CDR3, as DNA: TGTGCCAGCAGGGGTCCCGGGACAGGGCCTTACGAGCAGTACTTC. Translation: CASRGPGTGPYEQYF. The full variable domain, with the rest looked up from reference TRBV28 and TRBJ2-7, is DVKVTQSSRYLVKRTGEKVFLECVQDMDHENMFWYRQDPGLGLRLIYFSYDVKMKEKGDIPEGYSVSREKKERFSLILESASTNQTSMYLCASRGPGTGPYEQYFGPGTRLTVT.

CDR3 loop: CASSFSLEHSNYGYTF. The CDR3 nucleotides read TGTGCCAGCAGCTTCTCCCTAGAACACAGTAACTATGGCTACACCTTC. V usage is TRBV11-2 and J usage is TRBJ1-2; D gene unclear. Trimming took off 3 bases at V and 1 base at J, with 15 bases between the two ends. This CDR3 has 16 residues. Per germline, CDR1 SGHAT and CDR2 FQNNGV.

A few counts support this clone. The rearrangement uses TRBV6-4 and TRBJ2-1; D may correspond to TRBD1 or TRBD2 (5 bases each). Germline CDR1 MRHNA, CDR2 SNTAGT. Deletions cut 5 bases from V and 6 bases from J, with 14 bases between. The CDR3 has 14 amino acids. The CDR3 bases are TGTGCCAGCAGTACGGGACCCTACCCCAATGAGCAGTTCTTC. Amino acid sequence: CASSTGPYPNEQFF.

The J gene is TRBJ2-7, the V gene TRBV15, with 8 bases identical to TRBD2. In germline, CDR1 is LNHNV, CDR2 YYDKDF (reference sequence). V shed 4 bases and J 5 bases; nucleotides not matched to a gene: 19. This CDR3 has 18 residues. The CDR3 protein is CATSIDQLAGTLSHEQYF. The DNA for the CDR3 is TGTGCCACCAGCATAGATCAGTTAGCGGGGACCCTATCCCACGAGCAGTACTTC.

This clone came up a few times. The CDR3 coding sequence is TGTGCCAGTAAGGCCAGCACAGATACGCAGTATTTT. Protein: CASKASTDTQYF. This chain links TRBV19 with TRBJ2-3; D uncertain. V gave up 7 bases and J gave up 0 bases, with 5 bases separating them. Germline assignment: CDR1 LNHDA and CDR2 SQIVND (reference sequence). The CDR3 loop spans 12 amino acids.

The CDR3 sequence is CASSPPLGWNTEAFF. CDR3 sequence (DNA): TGTGCCAGCAGCCCCCCCCTTGGGTGGAACACTGAAGCTTTCTTT. V and J are TRBV7-2 and TRBJ1-1; D unclear. CDR1 is SGHTA and CDR2 is FQGNSA in the germline V gene. V was cut by 5 bases and J by 1 base, with 14 bases left in between. The CDR3 sequence is 15 residues long.

V gene TRBV3-1 (or the pseudogene TRBV3-2) combines with J gene TRBJ2-1, with no clear D. This CDR3 comprises 13 residues. V was shortened by 6 bases and J by 1 base, with 7 bases between the two germline ends. Germline V gene data show CDR1 as LGHDT and CDR2 as YNNKEL (reference sequence). CDR3: CASRAASYNEQFF. The CDR3 region has the DNA TGTGCCAGCAGGGCTGCATCCTACAATGAGCAGTTCTTC.

The chain carries TRBV2 and TRBJ2-7, with D tentatively TRBD1 (5 bases). Deletions cut 5 bases from V and 0 bases from J, with 11 bases between. The CDR3 contains 14 residues. CDR1 SNHLY and CDR2 FYNNEI come from the germline V gene. CDR3 loop: CASSIQGVSYEQYF. CDR3 in DNA: TGTGCCAGCAGTATACAAGGGGTCTCCTACGAGCAGTACTTC.